Listed below are T cell receptor beta chains from one sample, sequenced in a study of identical twins. TCRdb independently ran MiXCR on the 5' RACE reads; one entry per CDR3 protein. The sample consists of around 510,000 distinct CDR3 sequences, more than 13% of them appearing once. This sample also belongs to another study, concerning yellow fever vaccine responses in identical twins.

Sequenced input: CD4+ T cells sorted from blood. The receptors were sampled from a woman aged 18-29 years in good health. Each CDR3 is given with its conserved first and last residue. A D gene is named only where the DNA matches it firmly. A clone size is listed for some rows: how often the clone was seen (once, few, many), or a class if it is expanded.

J gene | clone size | V gene | D gene | CDR3 length | CDR3 protein | CDR3 DNA
TRBJ2-3 | few | TRBV12-3/TRBV12-4 | NA | 15 | CASTPGERSTDTQYF | TGTGCCAGCACCCCGGGGGAGCGAAGCACAGATACGCAGTATTTT
TRBJ2-7 | NA | TRBV7-9 | TRBD1 | 14 | CASSRGTGFIEQYF | TGTGCCAGCAGCAGGGGGACAGGGTTCATTGAGCAGTACTTC
TRBJ2-4 | many | TRBV4-2 | TRBD1 | 17 | CASSQYTGATTLAIQYF | TGTGCCAGCAGCCAATATACAGGGGCAACTACCCTCGCCATTCAGTACTTC
TRBJ1-6 | NA | TRBV6-1 | NA | 15 | CASSFYKGRISPLHF | TGTGCCAGCAGCTTTTACAAAGGCAGGATTTCACCCCTCCACTTT
TRBJ2-3 | few | TRBV9 | NA | 14 | CASSVEGGLNTQYF | TGTGCCAGCAGCGTAGAGGGGGGGCTAAATACGCAGTATTTT
TRBJ2-1 | few | TRBV7-9 | NA | 16 | CASSLAVGSSYNEQFF | TGTGCCAGCAGCTTAGCTGTGGGGAGCTCCTACAATGAGCAGTTCTTC
TRBJ2-5 | few | TRBV10-3 | TRBD2 | 13 | CAISRAGEETQYF | TGTGCCATCAGTCGGGCGGGAGAAGAGACCCAGTACTTC
TRBJ2-3 | few | TRBV5-1 | TRBD1 | 20 | CASSFRKKDRGGLVPDTQYF | TGCGCCAGCAGCTTCCGGAAAAAGGACAGGGGGGGACTAGTCCCAGATACGCAGTATTTT
TRBJ2-3 | NA | TRBV20-1 | NA | 13 | CSAESRGTDTQYF | TGCAGTGCCGAAAGTCGGGGCACAGATACGCAGTATTTT
TRBJ2-6 | few | TRBV5-1 | NA | 16 | CASSMTGSSGANVLTF | TGCGCCAGCAGCATGACAGGCAGCTCTGGGGCCAACGTCCTGACTTTC
TRBJ2-2 | NA | TRBV28 | NA | 14 | CASSLWGNTGELFF | TGTGCCAGCAGTTTGTGGGGCAACACCGGGGAGCTGTTTTTT
TRBJ1-2 | NA | TRBV7-3 | NA | 13 | CASRPQGDGGYTF | TGTGCCAGCAGACCCCAGGGTGACGGTGGCTACACCTTC
TRBJ2-3 | NA | TRBV3-1 | NA | 14 | CASSHAGRTDTQYF | TGTGCCAGCAGCCATGCCGGCCGCACAGATACGCAGTATTTT
TRBJ2-2 | few | TRBV27 | NA | 16 | CASSSVRVGDTGELFF | TGTGCCAGCTCCTCCGTAAGGGTGGGGGACACCGGGGAGCTGTTTTTT
TRBJ2-2 | NA | TRBV25-1 | TRBD1 | 16 | CASSESRTGNTGELFF | TGTGCCAGCAGTGAATCGAGGACAGGGAACACCGGGGAGCTGTTTTTT
TRBJ2-5 | few | TRBV29-1 | TRBD2 | 16 | CSVPKGGLAVQETQYF | TGCAGCGTCCCTAAGGGCGGACTAGCGGTGCAAGAGACCCAGTACTTC
TRBJ2-2 | few | TRBV12-3/TRBV12-4 | TRBD2 | 15 | CASSPYSGGPGELFF | TGTGCCAGCAGTCCTTACTCGGGGGGGCCCGGGGAGCTGTTTTTT
TRBJ2-7 | NA | TRBV5-1 | NA | 14 | CASSPDSGLYEQYF | TGCGCCAGCAGCCCTGACTCGGGGCTTTACGAGCAGTACTTC
TRBJ2-7 | NA | TRBV7-2 | NA | 15 | CASSLTPTVYYEQYF | TGTGCCAGCAGCTTGACACCCACAGTTTACTACGAGCAGTACTTC
TRBJ2-1 | few | TRBV6-4 | TRBD1 | 18 | CASSGTGGELAGYNEQFF | TGTGCCAGCAGTGGGACAGGGGGCGAACTAGCAGGATACAATGAGCAGTTCTTC
TRBJ2-2 | NA | TRBV5-1 | NA | 15 | CASSLGEGFSGELFF | TGCGCCAGCAGCTTGGGAGAGGGGTTTTCCGGGGAGCTGTTTTTT
TRBJ2-7 | NA | TRBV15 | NA | 13 | CATSRQGGYEQYF | TGTGCCACCAGCCGACAAGGGGGCTACGAGCAGTACTTC
TRBJ1-2 | many | TRBV27 | NA | 13 | CASRWVGADGYTF | TGTGCCAGTCGTTGGGTGGGGGCCGACGGCTACACCTTC
TRBJ1-1 | few | TRBV20-1 | NA | 12 | CSVRYLNTEAFF | TGCAGTGTGAGGTACCTGAACACTGAAGCTTTCTTT
TRBJ2-3 | few | TRBV5-1 | NA | 12 | CASRKEADTQYF | TGCGCCAGCAGAAAGGAGGCAGATACGCAGTATTTT
TRBJ2-7 | NA | TRBV10-1 | NA | 14 | CASSPGQYSYEQYF | TGCGCCAGCAGTCCTGGACAGTACTCCTACGAGCAGTACTTC
TRBJ1-4 | NA | TRBV7-2 | NA | 16 | CASSLVSGTSNEKLFF | TGTGCCAGCAGCTTAGTCTCCGGGACTTCTAATGAAAAACTGTTTTTT
TRBJ2-7 | NA | TRBV24-1 | NA | 16 | CATSDPSTGPLSEQYF | TGTGCCACCAGTGACCCTTCGACAGGCCCCCTCTCCGAGCAGTACTTC
TRBJ1-1 | NA | TRBV12-3/TRBV12-4 | NA | 13 | CASSLMDFAEAFF | TGTGCCAGCAGTTTGATGGATTTTGCTGAAGCTTTCTTT
TRBJ1-2 | few | TRBV12-3/TRBV12-4 | NA | 14 | CASSPSGALRGYTF | TGTGCCAGCAGTCCATCAGGGGCACTGAGGGGCTACACCTTC
TRBJ2-7 | NA | TRBV6-2/TRBV6-3 | NA | 15 | CASSYSVRTSYEQYF | TGTGCCAGCAGCTACAGTGTTCGTACGTCCTACGAGCAGTACTTC
TRBJ2-1 | few | TRBV20-1 | NA | 21 | CSARDYGAGGPSGASYNEQFF | TGCAGTGCTAGAGATTACGGGGCAGGGGGCCCCAGCGGGGCCTCCTACAATGAGCAGTTCTTC
TRBJ2-7 | NA | TRBV20-1 | TRBD1 | 15 | CSARSRDSLSYEQYF | TGCAGTGCTAGATCCCGGGACAGCCTATCCTACGAGCAGTACTTC
TRBJ2-7 | NA | TRBV20-1 | NA | 14 | CSAVNYRVPYEQYF | TGCAGTGCCGTCAATTACAGGGTACCCTACGAGCAGTACTTC
TRBJ2-1 | NA | TRBV29-1 | NA | 17 | CSVEGGAYRAAPAEQFF | TGCAGCGTTGAAGGAGGGGCCTACAGGGCGGCCCCGGCAGAGCAGTTCTTC
TRBJ1-5 | NA | TRBV19 | TRBD1 | 17 | CASSTMDRGSSNQPQHF | TGTGCCAGTAGTACAATGGACAGGGGATCTAGCAATCAGCCCCAGCATTTT